This T cell receptor (beta chain) derives from a study of shared clonotypes between healthy human individuals. Clones were sequenced by immunoSEQ multiplex PCR, and TCRdb holds only the in-frame ones, with some missing. The table lists 2 million to 2.5 million clones, approximately 95% of them singletons, with about 0.39% in the top ten. Trimming removed 6 bases from V and 4 bases from J, with 13 bases in between. The CDR3 is 12 residues long. The germline V gene has CDR1 SQVTM and CDR2 ANQGSEA. The chain links TRBV29-1 to TRBJ2-7; tentatively, D is TRBD2 (5 bases). The TCR was taken from a young man in good health. Some clones in this sample may be carry-over from other donors' samples. Sequencing was done on a sample of naive CD4+ T cells from PBMCs. Subset in this sample: CD45RA+ positively selected. The CDR3, as DNA: TGCAGCGTCAGTCCGGGAAATTACGAGCAGTACTTC. It is translated as CSVSPGNYEQYF.